The 4 T cell receptor beta chains below all came from one sample that was sequenced in a study of tissue T cells after allogeneic stem cell transplantation. Here immunoSEQ multiplex PCR was the method, and the copy in TCRdb shows in-frame clones only, minus some. Of around 2,000 clones detected, roughly 60% appear once; the ten largest clones hold about 16%. Steroid-refractory graft-versus-host disease after allogeneic hematopoietic cell transplant qualified adults for prospective research-autopsy enrollment. The source material was ileal tissue, sampled at autopsy. Source of these receptors: a male patient at least 60 years old with steroid-refractory graft-versus-host disease after an allogeneic stem cell transplant. Certain T cells may be donor cells from the graft.

This clone was seen just once. The DNA of the CDR3 is TGTGCCAGCAGTCCTGACAGACCCTCTGGAAACACCATATATTTT. Amino acid sequence: CASSPDRPSGNTIYF. The chain carries TRBV7-9 and TRBJ1-3; D is possibly TRBD1 (5 bases). The germline V and J ends were trimmed by 6 bases and 0 bases, with 12 bases remaining between them. The CDR3 consists of 15 residues. Germline V gene sequence: CDR1 SEHNR, CDR2 FQNEAQ (reference sequence). Filled out from reference TRBV7-9 and TRBJ1-3, the complete variable domain reads DTGVSQNPRHKITKRGQNVTFRCDPISEHNRLYWYRQTLGQGPEFLTYFQNEAQLEKSRLLSDRFSAERPKGSFSTLEIQRTEQGDSAMYLCASSPDRPSGNTIYFGEGSWLTVV.

The rearrangement uses TRBV7-7 and TRBJ2-7; D not resolved. The CDR3 consists of 13 residues. With 3 bases removed from V and 4 bases from J, the gap between germline ends came to 10 bases. Germline V gene lookup returns CDR1 SSHAT and CDR2 FNYEAQ (reference sequence). CDR3 sequence: CASSFGDEYEQYF. CDR3 nucleotide sequence: TGTGCCAGCAGCTTTGGCGACGAATACGAGCAGTACTTC.

This clone was picked up a small number of times. V and J are TRBV5-1 and TRBJ2-1; maybe TRBD1 (5 bases). Germline values: CDR1 SGHRS, CDR2 YFSETQ. The CDR3 loop spans 14 amino acids. The V end was cut by 0 bases, the J end by 7 bases, with 11 bases between. DNA for the CDR3: TGCGCCAGCAGCTTGGGCAGGGTAGAGAATGAGCAGTTCTTC. Translating gives CASSLGRVENEQFF. The full variable domain, with the rest looked up from reference TRBV5-1 and TRBJ2-1, is KAGVTQTPRYLIKTRGQQVTLSCSPISGHRSVSWYQQTPGQGLQFLFEYFSETQRNKGNFPGRFSGRQFSNSRSEMNVSTLELGDSALYLCASSLGRVENEQFFGPGTRLTVL.

V gene TRBV4-3 combines with J gene TRBJ2-3, with 14 bases lining up with TRBD2. The CDR3 runs 16 residues. CDR1 and CDR2 (germline): LGHNA, YSLEER. J gave up 5 bases and V 5 bases, and 6 bases lay outside the gene matches. The CDR3 DNA reads as TGCGCCAGCAGCTACAGGACTAGCGGGGGGAGAGATACGCAGTATTTT. Its translation: CASSYRTSGGRDTQYF.